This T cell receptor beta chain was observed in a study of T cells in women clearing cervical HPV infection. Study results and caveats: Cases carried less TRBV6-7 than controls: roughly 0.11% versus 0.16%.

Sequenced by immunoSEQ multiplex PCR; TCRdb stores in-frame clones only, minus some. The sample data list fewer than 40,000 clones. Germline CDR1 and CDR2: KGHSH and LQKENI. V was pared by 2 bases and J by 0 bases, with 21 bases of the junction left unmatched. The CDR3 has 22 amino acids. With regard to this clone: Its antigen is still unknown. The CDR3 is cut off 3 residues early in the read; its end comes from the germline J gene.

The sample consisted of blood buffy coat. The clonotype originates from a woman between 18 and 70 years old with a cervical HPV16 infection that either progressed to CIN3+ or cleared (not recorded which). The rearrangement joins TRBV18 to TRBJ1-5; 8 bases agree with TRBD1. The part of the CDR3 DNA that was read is TGTGCCAGCTCACCAAGGGACAGTCCGAGATCGACAGGGGTTTATAGCAATCAGCCC. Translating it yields CASSPRDSPRSTGVYSNQP. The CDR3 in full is CASSPRDSPRSTGVYSNQPQHF.